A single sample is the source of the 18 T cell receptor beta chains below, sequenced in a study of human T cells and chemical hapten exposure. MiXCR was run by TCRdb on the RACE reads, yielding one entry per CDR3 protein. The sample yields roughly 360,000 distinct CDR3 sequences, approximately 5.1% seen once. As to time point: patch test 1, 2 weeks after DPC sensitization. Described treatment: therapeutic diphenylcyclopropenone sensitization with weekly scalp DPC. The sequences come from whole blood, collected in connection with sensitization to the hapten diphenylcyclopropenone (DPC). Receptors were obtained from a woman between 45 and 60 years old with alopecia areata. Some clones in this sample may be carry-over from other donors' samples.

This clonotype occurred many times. CDR3: CASWASSYNSPLHF. CDR3 in DNA: TGTGCCAGCTGGGCGAGCTCCTATAATTCACCCCTCCACTTT. This chain connects TRBV27 to TRBJ1-6; D unclear. The CDR3 is 14 amino acids. CDR1 and CDR2 (germline): MNHEY, SMNVEV (reference sequence). The ends were cut back, 8 bases at V and 0 bases at J, with 8 bases in the middle.

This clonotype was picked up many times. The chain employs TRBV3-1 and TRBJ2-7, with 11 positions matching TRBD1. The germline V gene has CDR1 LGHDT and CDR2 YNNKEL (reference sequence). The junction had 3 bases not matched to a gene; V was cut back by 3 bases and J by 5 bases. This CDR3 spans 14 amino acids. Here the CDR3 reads CASSHGQGANEQYF. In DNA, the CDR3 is TGTGCCAGCAGCCACGGACAGGGGGCTAACGAGCAGTACTTC.

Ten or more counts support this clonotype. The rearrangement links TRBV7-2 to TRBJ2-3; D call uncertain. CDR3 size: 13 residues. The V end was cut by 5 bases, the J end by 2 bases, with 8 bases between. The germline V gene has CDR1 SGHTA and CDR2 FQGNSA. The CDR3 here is CASSARNTDTQYF. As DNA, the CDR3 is TGTGCCAGCAGCGCCCGAAACACAGATACGCAGTATTTT.

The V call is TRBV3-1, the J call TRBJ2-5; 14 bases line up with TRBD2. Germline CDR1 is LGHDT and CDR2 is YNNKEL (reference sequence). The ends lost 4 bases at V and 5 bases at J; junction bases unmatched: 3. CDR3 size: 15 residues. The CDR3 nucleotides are TGTGCCAGCAGCCCCGGGACTAGCGGGAGTGAGACCCAGTACTTC. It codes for CASSPGTSGSETQYF.

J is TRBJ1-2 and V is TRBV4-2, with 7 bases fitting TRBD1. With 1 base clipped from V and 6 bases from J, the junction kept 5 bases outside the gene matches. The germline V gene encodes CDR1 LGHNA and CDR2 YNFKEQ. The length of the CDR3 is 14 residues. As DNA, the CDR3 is TGTGCCAGCAGCCAAGTCGACAGGGCGGATGGCTACACCTTC. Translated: CASSQVDRADGYTF.

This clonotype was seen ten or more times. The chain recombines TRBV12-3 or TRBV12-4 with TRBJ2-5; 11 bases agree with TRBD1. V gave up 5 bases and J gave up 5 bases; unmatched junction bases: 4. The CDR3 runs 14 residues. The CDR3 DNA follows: TGTGCCAGCAGTCCGGGACAGGGGGGCGAGACCCAGTACTTC. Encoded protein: CASSPGQGGETQYF.

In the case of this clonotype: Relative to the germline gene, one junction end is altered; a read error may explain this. CDR3 region: CASSQDKSGGYNERFF. The CDR3 DNA is TGCGCCAGCAGCCAAGATAAGTCCGGGGGGTACAATGAGCGGTTCTTC. The chain has TRBV4-3 and TRBJ2-1; 7 bases are shared with TRBD2. Germline CDR1 is LGHNA and CDR2 is YSLEER. CDR3 length: 16 residues.

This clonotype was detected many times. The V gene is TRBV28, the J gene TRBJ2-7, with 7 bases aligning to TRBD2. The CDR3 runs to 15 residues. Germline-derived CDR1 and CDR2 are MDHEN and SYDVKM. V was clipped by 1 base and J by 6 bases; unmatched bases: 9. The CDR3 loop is CASSLSNWGGSEQYF. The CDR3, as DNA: TGTGCCAGCAGTTTATCTAATTGGGGGGGGTCCGAGCAGTACTTC.

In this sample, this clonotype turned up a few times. CDR3 sequence: CSARIAGRDEKLFF. DNA for the CDR3: TGCAGTGCCAGGATAGCGGGGCGGGATGAAAAACTGTTTTTT. The chain is built from TRBV20-1 and TRBJ1-4, with TRBD1 as a possible D gene (5 bases). Trimming shortened V by 6 bases and J by 6 bases, and 17 bases separated the two germline ends. The CDR3 is 14 amino acids. CDR1 and CDR2 (germline): DFQATT, SNEGSKA (reference sequence).

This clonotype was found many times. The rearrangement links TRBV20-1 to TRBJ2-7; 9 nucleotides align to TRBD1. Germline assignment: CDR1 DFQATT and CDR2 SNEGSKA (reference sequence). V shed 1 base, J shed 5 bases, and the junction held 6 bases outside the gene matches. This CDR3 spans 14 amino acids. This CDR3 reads CSARVGTGGHEQYF. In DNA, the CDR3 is TGCAGTGCTAGAGTTGGAACAGGGGGCCACGAGCAGTACTTC.

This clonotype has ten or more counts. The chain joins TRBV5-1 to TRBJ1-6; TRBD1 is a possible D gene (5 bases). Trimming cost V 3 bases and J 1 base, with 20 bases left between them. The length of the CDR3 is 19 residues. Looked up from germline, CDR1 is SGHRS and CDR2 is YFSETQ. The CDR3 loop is CASSSNPGRRPSYNSPLHF. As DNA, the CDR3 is TGCGCCAGCAGCTCGAACCCGGGACGGCGACCTTCCTATAATTCACCCCTCCACTTT.

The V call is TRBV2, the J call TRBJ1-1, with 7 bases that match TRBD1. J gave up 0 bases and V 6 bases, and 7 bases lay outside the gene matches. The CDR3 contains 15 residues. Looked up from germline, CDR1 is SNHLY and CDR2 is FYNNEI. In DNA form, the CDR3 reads TGTGCCAGCAGGACTGGACAGGCTATGAACACTGAAGCTTTCTTT. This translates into CASRTGQAMNTEAFF.

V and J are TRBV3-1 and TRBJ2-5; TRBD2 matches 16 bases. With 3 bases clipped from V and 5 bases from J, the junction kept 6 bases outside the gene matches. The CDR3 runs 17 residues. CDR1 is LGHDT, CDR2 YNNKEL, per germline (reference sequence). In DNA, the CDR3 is TGTGCCAGCAGCCAGAGGGGACTAGCGGGGGGGGCGGAGACCCAGTACTTC. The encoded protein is CASSQRGLAGGAETQYF.

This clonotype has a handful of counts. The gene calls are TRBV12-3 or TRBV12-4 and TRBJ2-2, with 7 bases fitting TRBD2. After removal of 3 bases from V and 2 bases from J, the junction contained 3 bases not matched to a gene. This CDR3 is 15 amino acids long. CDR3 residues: CASSLGLQNTGELFF. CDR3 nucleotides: TGTGCCAGCAGTTTGGGACTACAAAACACCGGGGAGCTGTTTTTT.

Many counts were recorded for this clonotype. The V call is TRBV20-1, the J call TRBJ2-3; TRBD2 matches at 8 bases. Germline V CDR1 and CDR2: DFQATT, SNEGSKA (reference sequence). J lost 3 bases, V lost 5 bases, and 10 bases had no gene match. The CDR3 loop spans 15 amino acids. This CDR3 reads CSASKRERSTDTQYF. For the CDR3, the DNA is TGCAGTGCTTCCAAGCGGGAGCGGTCAACAGATACGCAGTATTTT.

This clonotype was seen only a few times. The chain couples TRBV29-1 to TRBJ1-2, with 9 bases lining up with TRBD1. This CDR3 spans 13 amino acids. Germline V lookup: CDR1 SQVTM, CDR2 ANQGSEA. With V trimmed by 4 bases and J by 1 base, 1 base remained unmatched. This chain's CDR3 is CSVGDRDNYGYTF. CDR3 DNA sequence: TGCAGCGTTGGGGACAGGGATAACTATGGCTACACCTTC.

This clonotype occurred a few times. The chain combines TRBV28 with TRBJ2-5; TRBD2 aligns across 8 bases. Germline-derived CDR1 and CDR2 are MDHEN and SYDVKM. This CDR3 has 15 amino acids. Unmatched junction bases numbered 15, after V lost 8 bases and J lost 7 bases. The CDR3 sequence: CASAGGPSGRRTQYF. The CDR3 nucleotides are TGTGCCAGCGCGGGAGGCCCGTCTGGGAGGAGGACCCAGTACTTC.

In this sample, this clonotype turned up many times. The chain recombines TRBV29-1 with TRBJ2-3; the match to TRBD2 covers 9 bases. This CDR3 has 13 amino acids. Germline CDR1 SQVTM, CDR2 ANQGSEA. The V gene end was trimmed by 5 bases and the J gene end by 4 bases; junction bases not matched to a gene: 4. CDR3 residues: CSVNVAGADTQYF. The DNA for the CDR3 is TGCAGCGTTAATGTAGCGGGGGCAGATACGCAGTATTTT.